This record looks at one T cell receptor (beta chain) sequence and its context. Its target is unknown. Other DNA sequences in this sample translate to the same CDR3. These data originate in a study of cytomegalovirus exposure and HLA in healthy donors. The PCR was carried out with 60 Vbeta primers and 13 Jbeta primers. Libraries were prepared by immunoSEQ multiplex PCR; TCRdb keeps only in-frame clonotypes and omits some of them. The sample consists of 84,000 or so clones, approximately 84% of them appearing once. The length of the CDR3 is 14 residues. The V and J ends lost 1 base and 3 bases respectively, with 8 bases between them. Germline V lookup: CDR1 MNHEY, CDR2 SMNVEV (reference sequence). Study results and caveats: Associated with HLA alleles at 0.05 false discovery rate in a later analysis were 16,951 TCR beta sequences.

The rearrangement joins TRBV27 to TRBJ2-3; D gene unclear. Sequencing was carried out using PBMCs. The source is a woman in her forties or fifties in good health and CMV-seronegative. The DNA of the CDR3 is TGTGCCAGCAGTTTATTAGAGTCTACAGATACGCAGTATTTT. Residues: CASSLLESTDTQYF.